This T cell receptor beta chain was retrieved from a study of T cells expressing NK-cell markers. In the study overall: Obtained from sorted CD3+CD56+NKG2C+, CD3+CD56+NKG2C- and CD3+CD56-NKG2C+ T cells were the TCR beta repertoires. HCMV serostatus: seven of eight sequenced donors positive, one negative. Study conclusions and caveats: A few donors' CD3+CD56-NKG2C+ cells were dominated by the same clonotypes.

The TCR beta cDNA came from 5'RACE template switching with UMIs. TCRdb reprocessed the 5' RACE reads, with one entry per CDR3 protein and no DNA. Its clone listing holds about 430,000 distinct CDR3 sequences. The CDR3 is 13 amino acids. In germline, CDR1 is LNHNV, CDR2 YYDKDF (reference sequence). Concerning this clonotype: What it recognizes is unknown.

This chain connects TRBV15 to TRBJ1-5. The origin of this receptor is a woman aged 45-60 years in good health. Sequenced input: blood T cells: a sorted CD56 or NKG2C T cell subset, CD4+ or CD8+ T cells, or bulk PBMC T cells (not recorded which). CDR3 loop: CATSTLGDQPQHF.